This T cell receptor beta chain was identified in a study of pediatric ulcerative colitis. Overall study results and limits: All ulcerative colitis patients, but no controls, carried two rectal clonotypes.

On this clone: No antigen is known for it.

Germline loops: CDR1 PRHDT, CDR2 FYEKMQ (reference sequence). V was trimmed by 5 bases and J by 0 bases, leaving 12 bases between them. The CDR3 contains 15 residues. Repertoires were generated with immunoSEQ multiplex PCR, while TCRdb's copy carries only in-frame clones and drops some. The data show 60,000 or so clones, over 70% seen once. This chain joins TRBV13 and TRBJ2-3, with a weak D call TRBD2 (6 bases). This clonotype was sampled from a boy between 5 and 17 years old with moderate ulcerative colitis. The sample comprised blood. CDR3 sequence reads: CASSRLAQSTDTQYF. CDR3 DNA: TGTGCCAGCAGCCGTCTAGCGCAGAGCACAGATACGCAGTATTTT.